What follows is one TCR beta chain and its context. Antigen: not known. Using immunoSEQ multiplex PCR, the repertoire was profiled, and TCRdb retains in-frame clones only, with some absent. The sample gives around 110,000 clones, approximately 80% of which show up once; 4.7% is in the top ten. Every patient had mismatch repair deficiency by PCR or immunohistochemistry. TCR sequencing covered a few patients who responded to pembrolizumab. The sample is drawn from a study of PD-1 blockade in mismatch repair-deficient tumors. For the study at large: All were previously treated, progressing patients with 12 mismatch repair-deficient cancer types. Whole-study findings and limits: Rapid post-treatment expansion, then contraction, generally preceding radiologic response, marked tumor-resident clones.

The source of this sequence is an adult with mismatch repair-deficient cancer. Specimen: peripheral blood, collected around 60 weeks after starting pembrolizumab.

In DNA form, the CDR3 reads TGTGCCAGCAGCTTAGGAACAGGGGGCGGTGAAGCTTTCTTT. As protein: CASSLGTGGGEAFF. This sequence joins TRBV7-6 and TRBJ1-1; the match to TRBD1 covers 9 bases. V was clipped by 1 base and J by 7 bases; unmatched bases: 4. CDR1 and CDR2 (germline): SGHVS, FNYEAQ. The CDR3 extends over 14 amino acids.